The source of this T cell receptor (beta chain) is a study of blood T cell repertoires in COVID-19. Trimming took 4 bases from V and 13 from J; bases not matched to a gene: 9. The germline V gene encodes CDR1 SGHRS and CDR2 YFSETQ. The CDR3 has 14 residues. TCRdb's copy holds only in-frame clones and misses some; the assay was immunoSEQ multiplex PCR. This table holds around 340,000 clones, 70% to 90% found once. Participants had their cohort set by participant-reported clinical history. The sequence was collected from a woman in her thirties or forties with acute COVID-19. The gene calls are TRBV5-1 and TRBJ1-6, with 9 bases that match TRBD1. Specimen: PBMCs or T cells enriched from blood (not recorded which). CDR3 bases: TGCGCCAGCAGCGGAACAGGGGGCGGTATCCCCCTCCACTTT. Its translation is CASSGTGGGIPLHF.